Listed here is a single T cell receptor (beta chain). Antigen unknown. This cohort consisted of healthy bone marrow donors. The entry originates in a study of cytomegalovirus exposure and HLA in healthy donors. Study-level information: For the roughly 400 genotyped donors, around 76% fell within the Caucasian-associated ancestry cluster.

13 Jbeta primers and 60 Vbeta primers were used for the PCR. Some clones are missing from TCRdb's copy, which holds only in-frame ones; the method was immunoSEQ multiplex PCR. The table lists roughly 77,000 clones. Whole-study results and caveats: It was likely that a cluster of highly shared sequence variants was a sequencing artifact.

The germline CDR1 and CDR2 sequences are SGDLS and YYNGEE. Trimming cost V 6 bases and J 2 bases, with 11 bases left between them. The CDR3 is 13 amino acids. This rearrangement joins TRBV9 to TRBJ2-5, with D tentatively TRBD1 (6 bases). This TCR was recovered from a man aged 25 to 40 in good health and CMV-seronegative. The specimen sequenced was PBMCs. CDR3 in amino acids: CASNRDGQETQYF. DNA of the CDR3: TGTGCCAGCAACAGGGATGGACAAGAGACCCAGTACTTC.